Listed here are 7 T cell receptor beta chains from one sample, sequenced in a study of cytomegalovirus exposure and HLA in healthy donors (dated by TCRdb to about 2017). Libraries were built with the immunoSEQ multiplex PCR assay. For the multiplex PCR, a mixture combining 60 forward primers for TCR Vbeta segments and 13 reverse primers for TCR Jbeta segments was used. TCRdb took over this immuneACCESS table, retaining in-frame rearrangements with V and J assigned. Such tables are incomplete; in checked studies, under half of the missing clones stem from an unresolved V gene, and the remainder is unexplained. The sample records 170,000 or so clones, over 65% of which are singletons. The leading ten clones occupy approximately 3.1% of the sample. The sample taken for sequencing was PBMCs. These receptors were taken from a woman in her 40s in good health and CMV-seronegative.

The chain is built from TRBV20-1 and TRBJ1-2; possibly TRBD1 for D (6 bases). Germline V gene sequence: CDR1 DFQATT, CDR2 SNEGSKA (reference sequence). The CDR3 sequence is 11 residues long. The CDR3 region has the DNA TGCAGGACTACAGGGCGTTATGGCTACACCTTC. Residues: CRTTGRYGYTF.

The genes are TRBV11-1 and TRBJ2-5, with D possibly being TRBD2 (6 bases). The DNA end is a closer match to TRBJ2-7, so the J assignment may be wrong. CDR3 length: 14 residues. Germline CDR1 and CDR2: SGHAT and FQDESV (reference sequence). The CDR3 DNA sequence: TGTGCCAGCAGCCCTGCGCTAGCGTCTTACGAGCAGTACTTC. Its translation is CASSPALASYEQYF.

The CDR3: CASSFAGGHTGELFF. DNA for the CDR3: TGTGCCAGCAGCTTTGCGGGGGGGCACACCGGGGAGCTGTTTTTT. The chain has TRBV11-2 and TRBJ2-2, with 9 bases that match TRBD2. Germline V gene lookup returns CDR1 SGHAT and CDR2 FQNNGV. CDR3 size: 15 residues. V lost 3 bases and J lost 3; bases outside the gene matches: 2.

This clone was counted a few times. V and J are TRBV12-5 and TRBJ1-1, with 7 nucleotides matching TRBD1. The CDR3 is 16 amino acids. Germline values: CDR1 LGHNT, CDR2 FRNRAP. The J segment lost 2 bases and the V segment lost 1 base, leaving 7 bases of the junction unmatched. CDR3 nucleotide sequence: TGTGCTAGTGGTTTGGGACAGGGAACGATAAACACTGAAGCTTTCTTT. Translation: CASGLGQGTINTEAFF.

This chain links TRBV30 with TRBJ1-1; 7 bases agree with TRBD1. From germline, CDR1 is GTSNPN and CDR2 SVGIG (reference sequence). The CDR3 runs 16 residues. After removal of 1 base from V and 5 bases from J, the junction contained 13 bases not matched to a gene. The CDR3, as DNA: TGTGCCTGGAGTGAACTCTCGGACAGGTTCGGGACTGAAGCTTTCTTT. Protein: CAWSELSDRFGTEAFF.

The chain combines TRBV2 with TRBJ1-1; 7 bases align to TRBD1. V shed 6 bases, J shed 8 bases, and the junction held 6 bases outside the gene matches. The germline gives CDR1 SNHLY, CDR2 FYNNEI. The CDR3 extends over 12 amino acids. This chain's CDR3 is CASSTYRGEAFF. The CDR3 DNA follows: TGTGCCAGCAGCACCTACAGGGGCGAAGCTTTCTTT. The full variable domain, completed using reference TRBV2 and TRBJ1-1, is EPEVTQTPSHQVTQMGQEVILRCVPISNHLYFYWYRQILGQKVEFLVSFYNNEISEKSEIFDDQFSVERPDGSNFTLKIRSTKLEDSAMYFCASSTYRGEAFFGQGTRLTVV.

CDR3 residues: CASSPAATYTQYF. CDR3 in DNA: TGTGCCAGCAGTCCAGCGGCAACGTATACGCAGTATTTT. The chain recombines TRBV28 with TRBJ2-3; possible D gene TRBD2, 5 bases. V shed 5 bases and J shed 7 bases, with 13 bases lying between them. The germline V gene has CDR1 MDHEN and CDR2 SYDVKM. There are 13 residues in the CDR3.